A selection of T cell receptor beta chains follows, all from one sample in a study of cytomegalovirus exposure and HLA in healthy donors. The table came from immunoSEQ multiplex PCR; TCRdb's copy has only in-frame clones and leaves some out. The sample has more than 150,000 clones, around 81% seen once. The sequenced sample consisted of PBMCs. These receptors originate from a man between 40 and 49 years old in good health and CMV-seronegative. The CDR3 runs from the conserved cysteine through the conserved F or W. The D gene is left open where the match is weak. The size entry is marked missing in some rows and otherwise reads once, few, many or a size class.

len,j_gene,abundance,d_gene,v_gene,CDR3nt,CDR3aa
19,TRBJ1-1,.,TRBD1,TRBV7-2,TGTGCCAGCAGCTTAGCGCCGGGACAGGGCTATAGTATAAACACTGAAGCTTTCTTT,CASSLAPGQGYSINTEAFF
16,TRBJ2-3,.,TRBD2,TRBV5-1,TGCGCCAGCAGCTTTGGGACTAGCGGGAGGTCTGATACGCAGTATTTT,CASSFGTSGRSDTQYF
15,TRBJ2-7,.,.,TRBV6-5,TGTGCCAGCAGCCACAAGGGGGGGAGCTCCTACGAGCAGTACTTC,CASSHKGGSSYEQYF
11,TRBJ2-7,.,.,TRBV2,TGTGCCAGCATCCGTTCCTACGAGCAGTACTTC,CASIRSYEQYF
18,TRBJ2-2,once,TRBD2,TRBV5-6,TGTGCCAGCAGCTTGCTAGTTTTACTAGCGGCGGACACCGGGGAGCTGTTTTTT,CASSLLVLLAADTGELFF
13,TRBJ1-1,once,.,TRBV7-2,TGTGCCAGCAGCTTGAGGGAGAACACTGAAGCTTTCTTT,CASSLRENTEAFF
13,TRBJ1-1,few,.,TRBV14,TGTGCCAGCGGCCTTGCGGGGAGCCCTGAAGCTTTCTTT,CASGLAGSPEAFF
20,TRBJ2-3,.,.,TRBV21-1,TGTGCCAGCAGCGCGGACAGGGTGTTCGGCCACATCTCTAGCACAGATACGCAGTATTTT,CASSADRVFGHISSTDTQYF
16,TRBJ1-3,.,.,TRBV19,TGTGCCAGTAGTCCTCGGGGACATTTCTCTGGAAACACCATATATTTT,CASSPRGHFSGNTIYF
16,TRBJ2-2,.,.,TRBV11-3,TGTGCCAGCAGCTTAGTCACTGGGGCGAGGACCGGGGAGCTGTTTTTT,CASSLVTGARTGELFF
13,TRBJ1-1,.,.,TRBV27,TGTGCCAGCAGTATCGCCAGGGGCGCGGGTCCTTTCTTT,CASSIARGAGPFF
15,TRBJ1-5,.,TRBD1,TRBV27,TGTGCCAGCAGTTCACAGGGGACGAGCAATCAGCCCCAGCATTTT,CASSSQGTSNQPQHF
12,TRBJ1-6,few,.,TRBV25-1,TGTGCCAGCAGTGAGGGGCTTTCACCCCTCCACTTT,CASSEGLSPLHF
14,TRBJ2-7,once,.,TRBV28,TGTGCCAGCAGTTTAGGGGGGGCAGGCTACGAGCAGTACTTC,CASSLGGAGYEQYF
16,TRBJ1-5,.,.,TRBV28,TGTGCCAGCAGTTTAGGGGGGAATTCGGGCAATCAGCCCCAGCATTTT,CASSLGGNSGNQPQHF
17,TRBJ2-1,.,TRBD2,TRBV7-8,TGTGCCAGCAGCTTAGTCCCTAGCGGGAGCTCCTACAATGAGCAGTTCTTC,CASSLVPSGSSYNEQFF
14,TRBJ2-3,once,TRBD2,TRBV7-9,TGTGCCAGCAGCTCGCGACTAGCGGGGGATACGCAGTATTTT,CASSSRLAGDTQYF
14,TRBJ2-3,.,.,TRBV12-5,TGTGCTAGTGGCCCCGGGTCCTTGAAGAATACGCAGTATTTT,CASGPGSLKNTQYF
14,TRBJ2-2,.,.,TRBV2,TGTGCCAGCACCAGGGGATCGAACACCGGGGAGCTGTTTTTT,CASTRGSNTGELFF
13,TRBJ1-1,.,.,TRBV19,TGTGCCAGTAGTATAGCCATAATAGCTGAAGCTTTCTTT,CASSIAIIAEAFF
14,TRBJ1-1,.,.,TRBV5-1,TGCGCCAGCAGCCCTGTTGGAAGCGGGACTGAAGCTTTCTTT,CASSPVGSGTEAFF
17,TRBJ2-1,.,TRBD2,TRBV6-1,TGTGCCAGCAGTGAACCCCTTATGGCGGGAGAATGGAATGAGCAGTTCTTC,CASSEPLMAGEWNEQFF
16,TRBJ2-5,.,TRBD2,TRBV5-6,TGTGCCAGCAGTGTCGTACTAGCGGGGCCATCGGGGACCCAGTACTTC,CASSVVLAGPSGTQYF
15,TRBJ1-2,.,TRBD1,TRBV7-2,TGTGCCAGCAGCAACGACAGGGGTCAGGTCTATGGCTACACCTTC,CASSNDRGQVYGYTF
16,TRBJ2-7,.,TRBD1,TRBV7-9,TGTGCCAGCCCTCCCTTTGGTTCCAGGGGGAATGTCGAGCAGTACTTC,CASPPFGSRGNVEQYF
14,TRBJ2-3,few,.,TRBV27,TGTGCCAGCAGTTTATCTGCGGGCACAGATACGCAGTATTTT,CASSLSAGTDTQYF
18,TRBJ2-7,.,TRBD2,TRBV4-2,TGTGCCAGCAGCCAAGGCAATTTTGGGACTAGCGGGAGTTACGAGCAGTACTTC,CASSQGNFGTSGSYEQYF
14,TRBJ1-2,.,.,TRBV16,TGTGCCAGCAGCCAATCGGGAGGGAGGGATGGCTACACCTTC,CASSQSGGRDGYTF